The 18 T cell receptor beta chains presented below share a single source sample, sequenced in a study of shared clonotypes between healthy human individuals. Repertoires were generated with immunoSEQ multiplex PCR, while TCRdb's copy carries only in-frame clones and drops some. The sample shows nearly 750,000 clones, around 77% of them seen only once. Sequencing was performed on memory CD4+ T cells sorted from blood. Subset defined: CD45RA-negative fraction. The receptors shown here come from a woman aged 25 to 45 in good health.

The chain joins TRBV19 to TRBJ2-3; 8 bases map to TRBD1. V lost 5 bases, J lost 0 bases, and 10 bases stayed unmatched. The CDR3 is 17 residues long. CDR1 is LNHDA, CDR2 SQIVND, per germline (reference sequence). The CDR3 sequence: CASSAGQGFSSTDTQYF. CDR3 nucleotides: TGTGCCAGTAGTGCCGGACAGGGATTCTCTAGCACAGATACGCAGTATTTT.

The chain recombines TRBV14 with TRBJ2-5, with a possible D match to TRBD2 (5 bases). This CDR3 contains 14 residues. The ends were cut back, 4 bases at V and 7 bases at J, with 16 bases in the middle. Germline V lookup: CDR1 SGHDN, CDR2 FVKESK. CDR3 residues: CASSPVSGRRTQYF. The CDR3 region has the DNA TGTGCCAGCAGCCCCGTAAGCGGACGTCGGACCCAGTACTTC. The whole variable domain, remainder taken from reference TRBV14 and TRBJ2-5, is EAGVTQFPSHSVIEKGQTVTLRCDPISGHDNLYWYRRVMGKEIKFLLHFVKESKQDESGMPNNRFLAERTGGTYSTLKVQPAELEDSGVYFCASSPVSGRRTQYFGPGTRLLVL.

This clone was seen only a few times. V gene TRBV5-1 combines with J gene TRBJ2-2; 7 bases match TRBD2. V gave up 0 bases and J gave up 6 bases; unmatched junction bases: 2. Germline V CDR1 and CDR2: SGHRS, YFSETQ. The length of the CDR3 is 14 residues. CDR3 DNA sequence: TGCGCCAGCAGCTTGGATGGGAGGGCCGGGGAGCTGTTTTTT. Translated: CASSLDGRAGELFF.

Only a few counts were recorded for this clone. The chain employs TRBV5-1 and TRBJ1-6; 10 bases are a match to TRBD1. This CDR3 is built from 15 residues. CDR1 SGHRS and CDR2 YFSETQ come from the germline V gene. The V and J ends lost 2 bases and 8 bases, in that order; junction bases with no gene match: 4. The CDR3 region has the DNA TGCGCCAGCAGCTTTGGGACAGGGGTTTATTCACCCCTCCACTTT. Translation gives CASSFGTGVYSPLHF.

The CDR3 loop reads CASSEFYEQPYGYTF. CDR3 in DNA: TGTGCCAGCAGTGAATTTTACGAACAGCCCTATGGCTACACCTTC. The V and J genes are TRBV6-1 and TRBJ1-2; D is unclear. Germline CDR1 is MNHNS and CDR2 is SASEGT. CDR3 length equals 15 residues. Between the trimmed V and J ends, which lost 2 bases and 4 bases, there was a span of 14 bases.

As for this clone: The sample has other DNA sequences that encode this CDR3 too. This chain uses TRBV18 with TRBJ1-3; D remains ambiguous. CDR3 size: 14 residues. Germline loops: CDR1 KGHSH, CDR2 LQKENI. The ends were cut back, 0 bases at V and 7 bases at J, with 10 bases in the middle. The CDR3 DNA sequence: TGTGCCAGCTCACCACCCGGCCAACGGAACACCATATATTTT. It is translated as CASSPPGQRNTIYF.

This clone came up a few times. V usage is TRBV6-5 and J usage is TRBJ1-5; possible D gene TRBD1, 5 bases. The CDR3 totals 13 residues. Trimming took off 6 bases at V and 4 bases at J, with 10 bases between the two ends. The germline gives CDR1 MNHEY, CDR2 SVGAGI. CDR3 in DNA: TGTGCCAGCAGGCTAGGGGTAAATCAGCCCCAGCATTTT. This sequence encodes CASRLGVNQPQHF.

The chain recombines TRBV4-2 with TRBJ2-3; maybe TRBD2 (6 bases). Trimming took off 4 bases at V and 1 base at J, with 18 bases between the two ends. The CDR3 covers 17 residues. Germline-derived CDR1 and CDR2 are LGHNA and YNFKEQ. The CDR3 here is CASSPGEWEDGTDTQYF. The CDR3 DNA sequence: TGTGCCAGCAGCCCGGGGGAGTGGGAGGATGGCACAGATACGCAGTATTTT.

The J gene is TRBJ2-3, the V gene TRBV6-6; D gene ambiguous. This CDR3 spans 14 amino acids. The V gene lost 6 bases and the J gene lost 2 bases, with 12 bases spanning the gap. Germline CDR1 MNHNY, CDR2 SVGAGI (reference sequence). In nucleotides, the CDR3 is TGTGCCAGCAGCCGCAATACGCTCACAGATACGCAGTATTTT. This codes for CASSRNTLTDTQYF.

The J gene is TRBJ2-7, the V gene TRBV15; D is possibly TRBD1 (5 bases). This CDR3 region has 13 residues. Trimming left V 5 bases short and J 6 bases short, with 14 bases between. CDR1 and CDR2 (germline): LNHNV, YYDKDF (reference sequence). This CDR3 reads CATSQSGSREQYF. CDR3 nucleotides: TGTGCCACCAGCCAGTCAGGGTCCCGCGAGCAGTACTTC.

This clone was recorded only once. The V call is TRBV2, the J call TRBJ2-3, with 7 bases that match TRBD1. The CDR3 length is 15 residues. CDR1 and CDR2 from the germline V gene are SNHLY and FYNNEI. Trimming cost V 4 bases and J 0 bases; bases outside gene matches: 4. CDR3 bases: TGTGCCAGCAGTGGAGGGGGCATAAGCACAGATACGCAGTATTTT. This sequence encodes CASSGGGISTDTQYF.

This chain's CDR3 is CASSARLAGSYNEQFF. CDR3 DNA: TGTGCCAGCAGCGCTAGACTAGCGGGCTCCTACAATGAGCAGTTCTTC. The chain links TRBV5-4 to TRBJ2-1; 10 nucleotides align to TRBD2. V was clipped by 4 bases and J by 0 bases; unmatched bases: 4. The CDR3 contains 16 residues. In germline, CDR1 is SGHNT, CDR2 YYREEE (reference sequence).

This clone has more than one count but fewer than ten. CDR3 protein: CASSNQGLAYEQYF. The CDR3 DNA is TGTGCCAGCAGCAACCAAGGACTCGCCTACGAGCAGTACTTC. V is TRBV4-2 and J is TRBJ2-7, with D tentatively TRBD2 (5 bases). V lost 5 bases, J lost 2 bases, and 13 bases lay in between. This CDR3 is built from 14 residues. Germline CDR1 and CDR2: LGHNA and YNFKEQ.

The sample holds a few counts of this clone. The chain recombines TRBV5-4 with TRBJ2-3; D gene unclear. The length of the CDR3 is 15 residues. Germline CDR1 SGHNT, CDR2 YYREEE (reference sequence). The V gene lost 0 bases and the J gene lost 5 bases, with 13 bases spanning the gap. CDR3 in DNA: TGTGCCAGCAGCTTGGTCGGGCAACCAGGAGATACGCAGTATTTT. Translation: CASSLVGQPGDTQYF.

The chain couples TRBV2 to TRBJ2-7; D may correspond to TRBD1 or TRBD2 (6 bases each). V was pared by 4 bases and J by 2 bases, with 12 bases between. Per the germline V gene, CDR1 is SNHLY and CDR2 is FYNNEI. CDR3 length: 14 amino acids. The CDR3 loop reads CASSGDGGPYEQYF. The CDR3, as DNA: TGTGCCAGCAGTGGGGACGGGGGCCCCTACGAGCAGTACTTC.

The rearrangement joins TRBV4-1 to TRBJ2-7, with no clear D. This CDR3 has 14 residues. The ends were cut back, 0 bases at V and 4 bases at J, with 10 bases in the middle. The V gene's germline CDR1 is MGHRA and CDR2 YSYEKL. CDR3 sequence reads: CASSQEPNSYEQYF. CDR3 DNA sequence: TGCGCCAGCAGCCAAGAACCGAATTCATACGAGCAGTACTTC.

This chain links TRBV4-1 with TRBJ1-4; D is perhaps TRBD1 (5 bases). The ends were cut back, 0 bases at V and 3 bases at J, with 11 bases in the middle. Germline V gene sequence: CDR1 MGHRA, CDR2 YSYEKL. The length of the CDR3 is 16 residues. The CDR3 sequence is CASSQDPGQPNEKLFF. The CDR3 coding sequence is TGCGCCAGCAGCCAAGATCCAGGGCAGCCTAATGAAAAACTGTTTTTT.

The chain joins TRBV14 to TRBJ2-3; TRBD2 matches 9 bases. V trimming: 4 bases; J trimming: 0 bases; junction bases outside the gene matches: 5. This CDR3 contains 16 residues. Germline V gene lookup returns CDR1 SGHDN and CDR2 FVKESK. This CDR3 reads CASSRGSGRSTDTQYF. In DNA form, the CDR3 reads TGTGCCAGCAGCCGAGGCAGCGGGAGGAGCACAGATACGCAGTATTTT.